Listed below are T cell receptor beta chains from one sample, sequenced in a study of T cell responses to AZD1222 COVID-19 vaccine. Produced via immunoSEQ multiplex PCR; TCRdb's table is partial and in-frame only. The profile shows 150,000 or so clones, almost 95% of them singletons. The sample was peripheral blood, taken 28 days after the second AZD1222 dose. Receptors originate from an adult who received the AZD1222 COVID-19 vaccine. Both conserved end residues are part of each CDR3. A D gene is named only where the DNA matches it firmly. Size values are once, few and many counts, or a class for expanded clones, and some rows have none.

size,D,V,J,CDR3,DNA
NA,NA,TRBV6-5,TRBJ1-5,CASTLGGSSNQPQHF,TGTGCCAGCACCTTGGGGGGAAGTAGCAATCAGCCCCAGCATTTT
NA,NA,TRBV28,TRBJ2-7,CASSLGAWSEQYF,TGTGCCAGCAGTTTGGGGGCTTGGTCCGAGCAGTACTTC
NA,NA,TRBV9,TRBJ1-2,CASSVVGQGLSGYTF,TGTGCCAGCAGCGTAGTCGGGCAGGGGTTATCTGGCTACACCTTC
NA,NA,TRBV28,TRBJ1-4,CASSDKWGDSEKLFF,TGTGCCAGCAGTGATAAATGGGGGGATTCGGAAAAACTGTTTTTT
NA,NA,TRBV19,TRBJ1-4,CASSIQGRTNEKLFF,TGTGCCAGTAGTATCCAAGGGAGAACTAATGAAAAACTGTTTTTT
NA,TRBD1,TRBV7-8,TRBJ2-2,CASSLMRQGGTGELFF,TGTGCCAGCAGCTTAATGCGACAGGGGGGCACCGGGGAGCTGTTTTTT
NA,NA,TRBV20-1,TRBJ1-1,CSARGTVEAFF,TGCAGTGCTAGAGGGACAGTTGAAGCTTTCTTT
once,TRBD1,TRBV7-3,TRBJ2-7,CASSPGRDRGEQYF,TGTGCCAGCAGCCCCGGCCGGGACAGGGGGGAGCAGTACTTC
NA,NA,TRBV7-2,TRBJ2-7,CASSSGSRAYEQYF,TGTGCCAGCAGCTCTGGGAGTCGAGCCTACGAGCAGTACTTC
NA,TRBD2,TRBV2,TRBJ2-3,CASSVAGGTDTQYF,TGTGCCAGCAGCGTAGCGGGAGGGACAGATACGCAGTATTTT
NA,NA,TRBV6-2/TRBV6-3,TRBJ2-3,CASSYKDTQYF,TGTGCCAGCAGTTACAAAGATACGCAGTATTTT
NA,NA,TRBV28,TRBJ2-7,CASIPTRGSSEQYF,TGTGCCAGCATCCCAACCCGGGGGTCGAGCGAGCAGTACTTC
NA,NA,TRBV7-2,TRBJ2-1,CASSLAVVYNEQFF,TGTGCCAGCAGCTTAGCGGTAGTTTACAATGAGCAGTTCTTC
NA,NA,TRBV24-1,TRBJ2-1,CATSVLNEQFF,TGTGCCACCAGTGTACTAAATGAGCAGTTCTTC
once,TRBD1,TRBV29-1,TRBJ2-5,CSVGDGTAPYEETQYF,TGCAGCGTGGGCGACGGGACAGCGCCATACGAAGAGACCCAGTACTTC
NA,NA,TRBV12-3/TRBV12-4,TRBJ2-5,CASSYQETQYF,TGTGCCAGCAGTTACCAGGAGACCCAGTACTTC
NA,NA,TRBV3-1/TRBV3-2,TRBJ1-5,CASSQDSGGRFQHF,TGTGCCAGCAGCCAAGATTCGGGTGGGCGTTTCCAGCATTTT
NA,TRBD1,TRBV2,TRBJ2-3,CASSSWTGGLAEPSDTQYF,TGTGCCAGCAGTAGTTGGACAGGGGGCCTAGCGGAACCCTCCGATACGCAGTATTTT
NA,NA,TRBV14,TRBJ2-1,CASSYAGGSSYNEQFF,TGTGCCAGCAGCTACGCTGGGGGGAGCTCCTACAATGAGCAGTTCTTC
NA,TRBD1,TRBV7-2,TRBJ1-2,CASSLVGQGNYGYTF,TGTGCCAGCAGCTTAGTTGGACAGGGCAACTATGGCTACACCTTC
NA,NA,TRBV30,TRBJ2-1,CAWTTTSSYNEQFF,TGTGCCTGGACAACCACTAGCTCCTACAATGAGCAGTTCTTC
NA,NA,TRBV6-5,TRBJ1-1,CASRFLGPGTEAFF,TGTGCCAGTAGGTTCTTGGGGCCGGGGACTGAAGCTTTCTTT
NA,NA,TRBV7-8,TRBJ1-2,CASSPLEGGVGYTF,TGTGCCAGCAGCCCCTTGGAGGGAGGGGTTGGCTACACCTTC
NA,NA,TRBV7-6,TRBJ2-1,CASSLTRGLTANEQFF,TGTGCCAGCAGCCTCACTAGGGGCCTAACCGCCAATGAGCAGTTCTTC
NA,NA,TRBV3-1/TRBV3-2,TRBJ2-1,CASSQGVGGRSYNEQFF,TGTGCCAGCAGCCAAGGGGTGGGGGGCCGGTCCTACAATGAGCAGTTCTTC
NA,NA,TRBV28,TRBJ1-2,CASSGVIGYTF,TGTGCCAGCAGCGGGGTAATTGGCTACACCTTC
NA,NA,TRBV6-4,TRBJ2-2,CASSPGEAVHTGELFF,TGTGCCAGCAGCCCCGGTGAGGCAGTCCACACCGGGGAGCTGTTTTTT
few,TRBD2,TRBV5-1,TRBJ2-7,CASSLQTSAYEQYF,TGCGCCAGCAGCTTGCAAACTAGCGCCTACGAGCAGTACTTC
NA,NA,TRBV5-1,TRBJ2-7,CASSLMIGGRDEQYF,TGCGCCAGCAGCTTGATGATAGGCGGGCGGGACGAGCAGTACTTC
NA,NA,TRBV9,TRBJ2-4,CASSPRIGLTKNIQYF,TGTGCCAGCAGCCCCCGGATTGGGTTGACCAAAAACATTCAGTACTTC
NA,NA,TRBV10-3,TRBJ1-5,CAISGDLTGPQHF,TGTGCCATCAGTGGAGACCTAACGGGGCCCCAGCATTTT
NA,TRBD1,TRBV6-5,TRBJ1-2,CASSYSDRGPYGYTF,TGTGCCAGCAGTTACTCTGACAGGGGGCCCTATGGCTACACCTTC
NA,NA,TRBV14,TRBJ1-2,CASSQARGLGGYTF,TGTGCCAGCAGCCAAGCACGGGGGCTGGGTGGCTACACCTTC
NA,TRBD1,TRBV11-1,TRBJ2-1,CASSSRTGGAGNEQFF,TGTGCCAGCAGCTCCAGAACAGGGGGCGCGGGAAATGAGCAGTTCTTC
NA,TRBD1,TRBV4-1,TRBJ2-1,CASSQGPGQGSNEQFF,TGCGCCAGCAGCCAAGGCCCGGGACAGGGGAGCAATGAGCAGTTCTTC
NA,NA,TRBV18,TRBJ2-7,CASSSSSRAYEQYF,TGTGCCAGCTCCTCCTCGTCGCGGGCTTACGAGCAGTACTTC
NA,NA,TRBV2,TRBJ2-7,CAAGPGVSYEQYF,TGTGCCGCGGGTCCGGGAGTTTCCTACGAGCAGTACTTC
NA,NA,TRBV5-1,TRBJ1-2,CASSLDGRGATHGYTF,TGCGCCAGCAGCTTGGATGGGAGGGGGGCCACACATGGCTACACCTTC
NA,NA,TRBV5-4,TRBJ1-4,CASSLEAGLNEKLFF,TGTGCCAGCAGCTTGGAGGCAGGTCTTAATGAAAAACTGTTTTTT
once,TRBD2,TRBV3-1/TRBV3-2,TRBJ2-3,CASSLAGRTDTQYF,TGTGCCAGCAGCTTAGCGGGAAGGACAGATACGCAGTATTTT
once,NA,TRBV21-1,TRBJ1-1,CASSLLRQGSAFF,TGTGCCAGCAGCCTACTTCGACAGGGCTCAGCTTTCTTT
NA,NA,TRBV2,TRBJ2-7,CASSDFTYEQYF,TGTGCCAGCAGTGACTTCACCTACGAGCAGTACTTC
NA,TRBD1,TRBV10-3,TRBJ2-7,CAISESAGQGSFEQYF,TGTGCCATCAGTGAGTCGGCGGGACAGGGTTCATTCGAGCAGTACTTC
NA,NA,TRBV6-5,TRBJ2-6,CASSRRGSGANVLTF,TGTGCCAGCTCTAGACGGGGCTCTGGGGCCAACGTCCTGACTTTC
once,TRBD2,TRBV3-1/TRBV3-2,TRBJ2-4,CASSPGLADKNIQYF,TGTGCCAGCAGCCCGGGACTAGCGGACAAAAACATTCAGTACTTC
NA,NA,TRBV25-1,TRBJ2-1,CASSESGRSSYNEQFF,TGTGCCAGCAGTGAATCGGGCAGAAGCTCCTACAATGAGCAGTTCTTC
NA,TRBD1,TRBV30,TRBJ1-5,CAWSVDGQGHQPQHF,TGTGCCTGGAGTGTAGACGGACAGGGGCATCAGCCCCAGCATTTT
NA,NA,TRBV18,TRBJ2-5,CASSPLNAGAGIGETQYF,TGTGCCAGCTCACCTCTTAACGCGGGTGCGGGAATTGGAGAGACCCAGTACTTC
NA,TRBD1,TRBV19,TRBJ2-2,CASSMQGASIGELFF,TGTGCCAGTAGTATGCAGGGGGCTAGTATCGGGGAGCTGTTTTTT
once,NA,TRBV27,TRBJ1-5,CASSLVQGREPQHF,TGTGCCAGCAGTTTAGTACAGGGAAGGGAGCCCCAGCATTTT
once,NA,TRBV28,TRBJ2-1,CASSPDEEQFF,TGTGCCAGCAGCCCGGATGAGGAGCAGTTCTTC
NA,NA,TRBV10-3,TRBJ2-5,CAISESRGVAPPETETQYF,TGTGCCATCAGTGAGTCGCGGGGAGTGGCCCCCCCTGAAACTGAGACCCAGTACTTC
NA,NA,TRBV6-4,TRBJ2-4,CASVKIQYF,TGTGCCAGCGTTAAAATTCAGTACTTC
NA,NA,TRBV19,TRBJ2-1,CASSIDYEGLAVGNNEQFF,TGTGCCAGTAGTATAGATTACGAGGGCCTAGCAGTCGGGAACAATGAGCAGTTCTTC